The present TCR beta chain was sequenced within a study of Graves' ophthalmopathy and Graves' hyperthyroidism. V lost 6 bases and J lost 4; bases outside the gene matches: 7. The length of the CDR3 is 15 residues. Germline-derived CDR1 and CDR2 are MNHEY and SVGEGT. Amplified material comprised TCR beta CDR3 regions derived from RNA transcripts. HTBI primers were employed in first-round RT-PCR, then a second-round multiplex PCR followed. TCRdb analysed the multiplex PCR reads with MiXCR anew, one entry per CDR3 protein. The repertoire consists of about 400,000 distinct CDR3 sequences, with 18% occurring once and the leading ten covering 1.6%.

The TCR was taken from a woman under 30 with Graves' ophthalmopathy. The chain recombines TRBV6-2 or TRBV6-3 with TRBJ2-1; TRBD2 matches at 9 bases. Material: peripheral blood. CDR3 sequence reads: CASSPGLAGYNEQFF. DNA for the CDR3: TGTGCCAGCAGCCCAGGGCTAGCGGGGTACAATGAGCAGTTCTTC.